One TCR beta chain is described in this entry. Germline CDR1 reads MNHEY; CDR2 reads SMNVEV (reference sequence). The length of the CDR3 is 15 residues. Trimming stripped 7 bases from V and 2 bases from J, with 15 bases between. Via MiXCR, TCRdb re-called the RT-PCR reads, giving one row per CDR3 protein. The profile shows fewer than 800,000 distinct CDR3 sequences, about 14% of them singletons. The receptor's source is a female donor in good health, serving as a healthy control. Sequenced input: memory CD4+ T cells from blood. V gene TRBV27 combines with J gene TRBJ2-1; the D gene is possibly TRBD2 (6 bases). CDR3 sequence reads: CASTLRRDPYNEQFF. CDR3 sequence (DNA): TGTGCCAGCACCTTGAGGCGGGACCCCTACAATGAGCAGTTCTTC.